This T cell receptor (beta chain) comes out of a study of OX40 agonist ivuxolimab in advanced cancers. With respect to the entire study: Ivuxolimab, which targeted the costimulatory receptor OX40 (CD134), was an agonistic, fully human IgG2 monoclonal antibody. Intravenous ivuxolimab was administered to patients every 2 weeks at six dose levels: 0.01, 0.1, 0.3, 1.5, 3 and 10 mg/kg. Among the approximately 50 dose-escalation patients, 19 had hepatocellular carcinoma, 15 or so melanoma, 9 renal cell carcinoma and 9 head and neck cancer. In the dose-escalation cohort, nearly 85% of patients were male, and the mean age was around 60 years with a range of roughly 20 to 85. Patients were allowed to have had prior anti-PD-1, anti-PD-L1 or anti-CTLA-4 therapy, and 40% of the dose-escalation patients had been treated with checkpoint inhibitors. Partial responses were achieved by three dose-escalation patients, of whom one had hepatocellular carcinoma and two had cutaneous melanoma. The point of sequencing TCRbeta in the periphery was to test whether ivuxolimab changed TCR sequence diversity and drove clonal T-cell expansion. The paper describes the monotherapy dose-escalation part (N = 52 patients) of the phase I trial of ivuxolimab. Overall results and qualifications from the work: Low levels of normalized T-cell clonal expansion were also seen in some nonresponding patients. After ivuxolimab, expanded clones were on average more numerous among CD8+ T cells than among CD4+ T cells. Antigen specificity was not determined for the clonally expanded peripheral T cells. In the 0.1-3.0 mg/kg groups, partial responders were among the patients with the lowest normalized peripheral clonal expansion, particularly in CD8+ T cells. At doses of 0.1 to 3.0 mg/kg, clonal expansion of both CD4+ and CD8+ blood T cells was observed from baseline to week 6.

For sequencing of the TCRbeta CDR3 region, genomic DNA was extracted from the sorted cells. The immunoSEQ Assay was used to sequence the TCRbeta CDR3 regions. TCRdb mirrors the immuneACCESS table, restricted to in-frame sequences. Some clones are absent from its copies; in checked studies, under half trace to an unresolved V gene, and the reason for the others is unknown. This sample lists approximately 87,000 clones; 92% were detected once. About 3% of the sample comes from the top ten. The trial excluded patients who had a history of autoimmune disease or were on systemic immunosuppression. Peripheral blood for TCR sequencing was collected from all dose cohorts at baseline, on cycle 4 day 1, and on cycle 7 day 1. The samples were drawn from a first-in-human, open-label, multicenter phase I dose-escalation trial of ivuxolimab. Adults with locally advanced or metastatic head and neck squamous cell, hepatocellular, melanoma or renal cell carcinoma were enrolled in the trial. Before TCR sequencing, CD4+ and CD8+ T cells were separately sorted from peripheral blood.

For this clone: Its binding antigen is unknown. Per-base quality was not reported, and no clone a single base away is much larger than it.

CDR1 LGHNA and CDR2 YNFKEQ were looked up in the germline V gene. After removal of 4 bases from V and 2 bases from J, the junction retains 5 bases not matched to a gene. Measured from the cysteine to the phenylalanine, the CDR3 is 15 residues long. Only CDR3 DNA remains: 45 bases, in frame from the first base. This receptor was identified in an adult with an advanced solid tumor such as melanoma, head and neck, liver or kidney cancer. The sequencing used CD4+ or CD8+ T cells sorted from blood, collected in a trial of the OX40 agonist ivuxolimab. Recombination linked TRBV4-2 to TRBJ1-1; 9 of the junction bases match TRBD1. The DNA sequence reads TGTGCCAGCAGCCTTGGACAGGGGCTCAACACTGAAGCTTTCTTT. This sequence encodes CASSLGQGLNTEAFF.